Listed here are 17 T cell receptor beta chains from one sample, sequenced in a study of T cells expressing NK-cell markers. Following a re-call of the 5' RACE reads, TCRdb has one entry per CDR3 protein and lacks DNA. This table lists about 150,000 distinct CDR3 sequences. The sample was blood T cells: a sorted CD56 or NKG2C T cell subset, CD4+ or CD8+ T cells, or bulk PBMC T cells (not recorded which). The receptor set was obtained from a woman aged 50 to 65 in good health.

The chain links TRBV12-3 or TRBV12-4 to TRBJ1-1; no DNA is available, so the TRBD1 call from TCRdb remains unchecked. This CDR3 contains 14 residues. The CDR3 protein is CASSPRDRPTEAFF.

This sequence joins TRBV12-3 or TRBV12-4 and TRBJ1-1; TCRdb reports TRBD1, a call that lacks DNA to check it against. This CDR3 spans 13 amino acids. The CDR3 here is CASTGTENTEAFF.

The chain links TRBV6-2 or TRBV6-3 to TRBJ2-2. This CDR3 spans 15 amino acids. CDR1 and CDR2 (germline): MNHEY, SVGEGT. The CDR3 protein is CASSRPGLDTGELFF.

CDR3 region: CASSLLGQGARNTQYF. V is TRBV7-9 and J is TRBJ2-3; absent DNA, TCRdb's TRBD1 call cannot be checked. The CDR3 has 16 amino acids. CDR1 and CDR2 from the germline V gene are SEHNR and FQNEAQ (reference sequence).

The rearrangement joins TRBV29-1 to TRBJ1-5. Germline assignment: CDR1 SQVTM and CDR2 ANQGSEA. The CDR3 is made up of 16 amino acids. The chain's CDR3 is CSVDGPREESNQPQHF.

The CDR3 sequence: CASSQWQGDNTGELFF. The chain links TRBV14 to TRBJ2-2; checking the TCRdb D call of TRBD1 is not possible without DNA. CDR3 length: 16 amino acids. Germline V lookup: CDR1 SGHDN, CDR2 FVKESK.

J is TRBJ2-1 and V is TRBV25-1; TCRdb picks TRBD1, but there is no DNA to check that call. Germline CDR1 MGHDK, CDR2 SYGVNS. The CDR3 has 13 amino acids. This CDR3 reads CASRWDSNNEQFF.

V gene TRBV20-1 combines with J gene TRBJ2-1; TCRdb designates TRBD1, a call that cannot be tested without DNA. Germline loops: CDR1 DFQATT, CDR2 SNEGSKA (reference sequence). The CDR3 consists of 14 residues. The CDR3 sequence: CSAFQGNSYNEQFF.

The V call is TRBV10-3, the J call TRBJ2-1; TCRdb's D call, TRBD1, is unchecked because there is no DNA. Germline CDR1 reads ENHRY; CDR2 reads SYGVKD. CDR3 size: 17 residues. The CDR3 spells CAISPPTGAIPYNEQFF.

The V and J genes are TRBV12-3 or TRBV12-4 and TRBJ2-7; the TCRdb D gene call, TRBD1, has no DNA to confirm it. The length of the CDR3 is 14 residues. The CDR3 here is CASSLVQGSYEQYF.

The J gene is TRBJ2-1, the V gene TRBV29-1; TCRdb calls TRBD1, which cannot be checked without DNA. Germline CDR1 is SQVTM and CDR2 is ANQGSEA. The length of the CDR3 is 14 residues. CDR3 in amino acids: CSVSGTPGHNEQFF.

This chain uses TRBV5-1 with TRBJ2-1; TCRdb outputs TRBD1, but without DNA this stays unchecked. The CDR3 length is 12 residues. The germline CDR1 and CDR2 sequences are SGHRS and YFSETQ. CDR3: CASSFDGAEQFF.

This chain joins TRBV4-1 and TRBJ1-1. The CDR3 runs to 15 residues. Germline CDR1 MGHRA, CDR2 YSYEKL. The CDR3 sequence: CASTLLNRGGTEAFF.

V usage is TRBV7-9 and J usage is TRBJ2-5. The CDR3 is 15 residues long. Germline CDR1 SEHNR, CDR2 FQNEAQ (reference sequence). CDR3 in amino acids: CASSFSVAFGETQYF.

The gene calls are TRBV19 and TRBJ2-2. The CDR3 sequence is 16 residues long. From germline, CDR1 is LNHDA and CDR2 SQIVND (reference sequence). The CDR3 is CASRVLLGAITGELFF.

V gene TRBV27 combines with J gene TRBJ2-7; without DNA, the TCRdb call of TRBD1 cannot be checked. Germline loops: CDR1 MNHEY, CDR2 SMNVEV (reference sequence). The CDR3 length is 15 residues. The CDR3 loop is CASSPGQGMAYEQYF.

This chain links TRBV5-1 with TRBJ1-1; TCRdb outputs TRBD1, but without DNA this stays unchecked. The CDR3 consists of 15 residues. Per germline, CDR1 SGHRS and CDR2 YFSETQ. This chain's CDR3 is CASSVSQGMNTEAFF.